These 32 T cell receptor beta chains originate from one sample sequenced in a study of human T cells and chemical hapten exposure. TCRdb passed the RACE reads through MiXCR, listing each CDR3 protein once. Among about 82,000 distinct CDR3 sequences, over 10% were seen once, and the ten largest hold more than 4.5%. Indicated time point: patch test 3, about 24 weeks after DPC sensitization. Sample treatment: therapeutic diphenylcyclopropenone sensitization with weekly scalp DPC. The starting material was whole blood, obtained in connection with sensitization to the hapten diphenylcyclopropenone (DPC). Receptors originate from a woman in her 50s with alopecia areata. Some clones in this sample may be carry-over from other donors' samples.

For this clonotype: A read error may be the cause here, since a much bigger clone is one base away. V usage is TRBV11-2 and J usage is TRBJ2-7, with 10 nucleotides matching TRBD2. V trimming: 1 base; J trimming: 4 bases; junction bases outside the gene matches: 7. The length of the CDR3 is 16 residues. The germline V gene has CDR1 SGHAT and CDR2 FQNNGV. DNA for the CDR3: TGTGCCAGCAGCTTAGCTTGTGCTAGCGGGAGTTACGAGCAGTACTTC. Protein sequence: CASSLACASGSYEQYF.

The chain recombines TRBV5-1 with TRBJ2-7; tentative D call: TRBD2 (5 bases). Germline V gives CDR1 SGHRS, CDR2 YFSETQ. Between the trimmed V and J ends, which lost 0 bases and 9 bases, there was a span of 13 bases. CDR3 length equals 13 residues. CDR3 sequence: CASSLAAGPSQYF. The CDR3 DNA reads as TGCGCCAGCAGCTTGGCCGCGGGCCCCTCGCAGTACTTC.

This clonotype appeared a few times. V is TRBV20-1 and J is TRBJ2-7; 11 nucleotides agree with TRBD2. V was pared by 5 bases and J by 2 bases, with 5 bases of the junction left unmatched. There are 14 residues in the CDR3. Germline loops: CDR1 DFQATT, CDR2 SNEGSKA (reference sequence). The DNA for the CDR3 is TGCAGTGCTGCCCGTAGCGGGAGGGCCTACGAGCAGTACTTC. This encodes CSAARSGRAYEQYF.

This clonotype was seen ten or more times. This rearrangement joins TRBV12-3 or TRBV12-4 to TRBJ2-1; TRBD2 agrees at 9 bases. The CDR3 length is 17 residues. Trimming at V came to 3 bases and at J to 4 bases, leaving 10 bases not matched to a gene. CDR3 protein: CASSFETSGGQYNEQFF. The CDR3 nucleotides read TGTGCCAGCAGTTTTGAAACGAGCGGGGGGCAGTACAATGAGCAGTTCTTC.

V is TRBV12-3 or TRBV12-4 and J is TRBJ1-5, with D unresolved. Trimming took off 8 bases at V and 1 base at J, with 15 bases between the two ends. CDR3 length equals 15 residues. The CDR3 here is CASSRQAGSNQPQHF. The DNA for the CDR3 is TGTGCCAGCTCCCGGCAGGCGGGGAGCAATCAGCCCCAGCATTTT.

The J gene is TRBJ1-5, the V gene TRBV7-6, with D perhaps TRBD1 (6 bases). V shed 1 base and J shed 4 bases, with 11 bases lying between them. The CDR3 loop spans 15 amino acids. Germline CDR1 and CDR2: SGHVS and FNYEAQ. The chain's CDR3 is CASSLGPQGNQPQHF. CDR3 in DNA: TGTGCCAGCAGCTTAGGGCCACAGGGAAATCAGCCCCAGCATTTT.

This clonotype turned up a few times. The J gene is TRBJ2-7, the V gene TRBV7-6, with a possible D match to TRBD2 (5 bases). V was clipped by 0 bases and J by 7 bases, with 16 bases between them. The CDR3 spans 15 residues. From germline, CDR1 is SGHVS and CDR2 FNYEAQ. DNA of the CDR3: TGTGCCAGCAGCTTAGCCCGGGCCGGAGGTGGTGAGCAGTACTTC. This gives the protein CASSLARAGGGEQYF.

This clonotype was recorded at least ten times. The chain has TRBV4-2 and TRBJ2-1; 8 bases are a match to TRBD2. The trim removed 3 bases at V and 4 bases at J, leaving 11 bases unmatched. The germline CDR1 and CDR2 sequences are LGHNA and YNFKEQ. CDR3 length: 17 residues. CDR3 protein: CASSQRRASGQYNEQFF. Written as DNA, the CDR3 is TGTGCCAGCAGCCAGCGAAGGGCTAGCGGGCAATACAATGAGCAGTTCTTC.

This clonotype was detected a few times. V is TRBV7-8 and J is TRBJ2-7; TRBD2 might be the D (5 bases). V lost 5 bases and J lost 2, with 13 bases in between. Germline V CDR1 and CDR2: SGHVS, FQNEAQ. The CDR3 length is 14 residues. DNA for the CDR3: TGTGCCAGCAGCCCCCAGGACTTCGCCTACGAGCAGTACTTC. Translated, it gives CASSPQDFAYEQYF.

The sample holds a few counts of this clonotype. The chain recombines TRBV27 with TRBJ1-5; D perhaps matches TRBD1 (5 bases). The CDR3 has 15 amino acids. The V and J ends lost 6 bases and 1 base respectively, with 13 bases between them. CDR1 and CDR2 (germline): MNHEY, SMNVEV (reference sequence). In nucleotides, the CDR3 is TGTGCCAGCAGGGCCGGGACTGTGAGCAATCAGCCCCAGCATTTT. The encoded protein is CASRAGTVSNQPQHF.

Details on this clonotype: Here the CDR3 omits its conserved ending phenylalanine or tryptophan, so a read error is the likely source. The chain recombines TRBV6-5 with TRBJ1-2; D is possibly TRBD1 (6 bases). Germline V gives CDR1 MNHEY, CDR2 SVGAGI. V was shortened by 5 bases and J by 6 bases, with 19 bases between the two germline ends. This CDR3 has 15 residues. This chain's CDR3 is CASSQIGGARDGYTS. CDR3 DNA: TGTGCCAGCAGTCAGATTGGGGGGGCGCGAGATGGCTACACCTCC.

This clonotype was seen at least ten times. The genes are TRBV29-1 and TRBJ2-1; no clear D gene. The CDR3 covers 14 residues. V shed 3 bases and J shed 3 bases, with 12 bases lying between them. CDR1 SQVTM and CDR2 ANQGSEA come from the germline V gene. CDR3 coding DNA: TGCAGCGTTGATTCCTCGGGCCTCTACAATGAGCAGTTCTTC. Its translation is CSVDSSGLYNEQFF.

The chain joins TRBV19 to TRBJ1-2; D gene uncertain. The CDR3 loop spans 13 amino acids. Germline CDR1 reads LNHDA; CDR2 reads SQIVND (reference sequence). Trimming pared 7 bases from V and 0 bases from J, leaving 9 bases between. CDR3 DNA: TGTGCCAGTACCCCCTCGGCTAACTATGGCTACACCTTC. Encoded protein: CASTPSANYGYTF.

The sample holds many counts of this clonotype. The genes are TRBV7-9 and TRBJ2-7; perhaps TRBD1 as D (6 bases). The CDR3 consists of 17 residues. Germline V lookup: CDR1 SEHNR, CDR2 FQNEAQ (reference sequence). V dropped 10 bases and J dropped 3 bases, with 28 bases sitting between them. The CDR3 reads CAIAAPLGQWGRYEQYF. CDR3 nucleotide sequence: TGTGCCATCGCTGCCCCCCTTGGACAGTGGGGACGCTACGAGCAGTACTTC.

The table lists this clonotype with many counts. V usage is TRBV20-1 and J usage is TRBJ2-1, with D possibly TRBD2 on 5 matching bases. V lost 6 bases, J lost 10 bases, and 13 bases lay in between. Germline CDR1 reads DFQATT; CDR2 reads SNEGSKA (reference sequence). This CDR3 spans 11 amino acids. This CDR3 is CSAEVAGEQFF. CDR3 coding DNA: TGCAGTGCAGAGGTGGCGGGCGAGCAGTTCTTC.

At least ten counts were recorded for this clonotype. J is TRBJ2-4 and V is TRBV7-8; no clear D. CDR3 length: 15 amino acids. In germline, CDR1 is SGHVS, CDR2 FQNEAQ. V lost 5 bases and J 4 bases, leaving 15 bases between the germline ends. CDR3 sequence: CASSLSGGLKNIQYF. CDR3 DNA sequence: TGTGCCAGCAGCCTTAGTGGTGGCCTAAAAAACATTCAGTACTTC.

This clonotype was observed many times. The rearrangement uses TRBV28 and TRBJ2-7; TRBD2 aligns across 8 bases. V trimming: 7 bases; J trimming: 4 bases; junction bases outside the gene matches: 12. Germline values: CDR1 MDHEN, CDR2 SYDVKM. CDR3 size: 15 residues. The CDR3 DNA sequence: TGTGCCAGCAACCCCCTAATTAGCGGGACGTACGAGCAGTACTTC. Translating gives CASNPLISGTYEQYF. Filled out from reference TRBV28 and TRBJ2-7, the complete variable domain reads DVKVTQSSRYLVKRTGEKVFLECVQDMDHENMFWYRQDPGLGLRLIYFSYDVKMKEKGDIPEGYSVSREKKERFSLILESASTNQTSMYLCASNPLISGTYEQYFGPGTRLTVT.

This clonotype was picked up many times. This chain links TRBV20-1 with TRBJ2-1; 9 positions match TRBD1. The V segment lost 1 base and the J segment 0 bases; nucleotides outside the gene matches: 4. Looked up from germline, CDR1 is DFQATT and CDR2 is SNEGSKA (reference sequence). The CDR3 contains 16 residues. The CDR3 coding sequence is TGCAGTGCTAGAGGGACAGGGGCGGGCTCCTACAATGAGCAGTTCTTC. Translation gives CSARGTGAGSYNEQFF.

This clonotype came up many times. V is TRBV11-2 and J is TRBJ2-5; D remains unclear. The CDR3 has 11 amino acids. Germline CDR1 and CDR2: SGHAT and FQNNGV. V gave up 5 bases and J gave up 4 bases, with 5 bases separating them. The CDR3 reads CASSPGETQYF. In nucleotides, the CDR3 is TGTGCCAGCAGCCCTGGAGAGACCCAGTACTTC.

There are a few counts of this clonotype. The chain is built from TRBV9 and TRBJ2-1; D is uncertain. Deletions cut 8 bases from V and 5 bases from J, with 11 bases between. The CDR3 loop spans 12 amino acids. Germline CDR1 is SGDLS and CDR2 is YYNGEE. The CDR3 loop reads CASALQNNEQFF. The CDR3 region has the DNA TGTGCCAGTGCACTCCAAAACAATGAGCAGTTCTTC.

This sequence joins TRBV5-5 and TRBJ1-4; D perhaps matches TRBD1 (5 bases). The V end was cut by 0 bases, the J end by 7 bases, with 7 bases between. Germline CDR1 reads SGHKS; CDR2 reads YYEKEE (reference sequence). The CDR3 is 13 amino acids. The DNA for the CDR3 is TGTGCCAGCAGCTTGGCAGGGCCTGAAAAACTGTTTTTT. Translation: CASSLAGPEKLFF.

The rearrangement joins TRBV4-1 to TRBJ2-4, with 7 bases aligning to TRBD1. CDR3 length: 13 residues. V shed 8 bases, J shed 7 bases, and the junction held 8 bases outside the gene matches. Germline CDR1 MGHRA, CDR2 YSYEKL. CDR3 loop: CASSDRLRNIQYF. The CDR3 DNA sequence: TGCGCCAGCTCGGACAGGCTTCGGAACATTCAGTACTTC.

This clonotype was detected only a few times. One end of the junction varies from germline; a read error may be responsible. This chain uses TRBV7-7 with TRBJ2-1; 8 bases agree with TRBD1. CDR1 and CDR2 (germline): SSHAT, FNYEAQ (reference sequence). The CDR3 totals 17 residues. This CDR3 reads CASSSIVGQGALNEQFF. The CDR3, as DNA: TGTGCTAGCAGTTCAATCGTAGGGCAGGGGGCGCTTAATGAGCAGTTCTTC.

The V call is TRBV5-1, the J call TRBJ2-7; D is unclear. Germline CDR1 is SGHRS and CDR2 is YFSETQ. The CDR3 length is 14 residues. V gave up 2 bases and J gave up 6 bases, with 15 bases separating them. The CDR3 bases are TGCGCCAGCAGCTTACCCGGGTCCGGATCCGAGCAGTACTTC. Translated: CASSLPGSGSEQYF. Combining the CDR3 with reference TRBV5-1 and TRBJ2-7 gives the whole variable domain KAGVTQTPRYLIKTRGQQVTLSCSPISGHRSVSWYQQTPGQGLQFLFEYFSETQRNKGNFPGRFSGRQFSNSRSEMNVSTLELGDSALYLCASSLPGSGSEQYFGPGTRLTVT.

The chain is built from TRBV2 and TRBJ2-2, with D tentatively TRBD1 (5 bases). Germline CDR1 is SNHLY and CDR2 is FYNNEI. The CDR3 loop spans 15 amino acids. Trimming took off 4 bases at V and 6 bases at J, with 15 bases between the two ends. The CDR3 region has the DNA TGTGCCAGCAGTGGAGCCAGGGTGGAGTCCGGGGAGCTGTTTTTT. Amino acids: CASSGARVESGELFF.

This clonotype was detected ten times or more. V usage is TRBV7-9 and J usage is TRBJ2-1, with D possibly matching TRBD2 (5 bases). Germline CDR1 SEHNR, CDR2 FQNEAQ (reference sequence). The V end was cut by 5 bases, the J end by 5 bases, with 13 bases between. The CDR3 runs to 14 residues. Written as DNA, the CDR3 is TGTGCCAGCAGCACGACTAAGGACGACAATGAGCAGTTCTTC. This encodes CASSTTKDDNEQFF.

This clonotype was recorded at least ten times. The V gene is TRBV10-3, the J gene TRBJ2-1; 8 bases match TRBD2. Germline values: CDR1 ENHRY, CDR2 SYGVKD. This CDR3 has 14 amino acids. Trimming removed 10 bases from V and 9 bases from J; junction bases left unmatched: 14. The CDR3 protein is CASHPGLVGGEQFF. The CDR3 DNA reads TGTGCCAGCCACCCGGGACTAGTCGGGGGTGAGCAGTTCTTC.

This clonotype has more than one count but fewer than ten. The chain employs TRBV18 and TRBJ1-3, with 8 bases lining up with TRBD1. There are 15 residues in the CDR3. The trim removed 3 bases at V and 0 bases at J, leaving 1 base unmatched. The germline V gene encodes CDR1 KGHSH and CDR2 LQKENI. CDR3: CASSPGQGSGNTIYF. In DNA form, the CDR3 reads TGTGCCAGCTCACCCGGACAGGGCTCTGGAAACACCATATATTTT.

The gene calls are TRBV11-3 and TRBJ2-1, with 7 bases that match TRBD1. V dropped 5 bases and J dropped 4; count of bases not matched to a gene: 8. This CDR3 has 15 amino acids. Germline V gene data show CDR1 as SGHNT and CDR2 as YENEEA. This CDR3 is CASSPRDSYYNEQFF. The CDR3 coding sequence is TGTGCCAGCAGCCCCCGGGACAGCTATTACAATGAGCAGTTCTTC.

This clonotype was detected ten times or more. The chain joins TRBV20-1 to TRBJ2-2; the match to TRBD2 covers 11 bases. Germline-derived CDR1 and CDR2 are DFQATT and SNEGSKA (reference sequence). Trimming removed 0 bases from V and 5 bases from J; junction bases left unmatched: 8. The CDR3 extends over 17 amino acids. CDR3 in amino acids: CSARDLAGGMRTGELFF. For the CDR3, the DNA is TGCAGTGCTAGAGACCTAGCGGGAGGAATGCGGACCGGGGAGCTGTTTTTT.

This clonotype was detected ten times or more. The chain uses TRBV29-1 and TRBJ2-5; TRBD2 matches at 12 bases. The CDR3 length is 14 residues. The trim removed 6 bases at V and 5 bases at J, leaving 7 bases unmatched. CDR1 is SQVTM and CDR2 is ANQGSEA in the germline V gene. The CDR3 nucleotides are TGCAGCGTATCGCCGGGACTAGCGGGTGAGACCCAGTACTTC. The encoded protein is CSVSPGLAGETQYF. Looking up the rest from reference TRBV29-1 and TRBJ2-5 gives the full variable domain: SAVISQKPSRDICQRGTSLTIQCQVDSQVTMMFWYRQQPGQSLTLIATANQGSEATYESGFVIDKFPISRPNLTFSTLTVSNMSPEDSSIYLCSVSPGLAGETQYFGPGTRLLVL.

The genes are TRBV29-1 and TRBJ2-3; D gene ambiguous. CDR3 length equals 14 residues. V lost 4 bases and J 1 base, leaving 12 bases between the germline ends. From germline, CDR1 is SQVTM and CDR2 ANQGSEA. CDR3 nucleotides: TGCAGCGTTGTGAGTCTCCGGGGCACAGATACGCAGTATTTT. Its protein is CSVVSLRGTDTQYF.